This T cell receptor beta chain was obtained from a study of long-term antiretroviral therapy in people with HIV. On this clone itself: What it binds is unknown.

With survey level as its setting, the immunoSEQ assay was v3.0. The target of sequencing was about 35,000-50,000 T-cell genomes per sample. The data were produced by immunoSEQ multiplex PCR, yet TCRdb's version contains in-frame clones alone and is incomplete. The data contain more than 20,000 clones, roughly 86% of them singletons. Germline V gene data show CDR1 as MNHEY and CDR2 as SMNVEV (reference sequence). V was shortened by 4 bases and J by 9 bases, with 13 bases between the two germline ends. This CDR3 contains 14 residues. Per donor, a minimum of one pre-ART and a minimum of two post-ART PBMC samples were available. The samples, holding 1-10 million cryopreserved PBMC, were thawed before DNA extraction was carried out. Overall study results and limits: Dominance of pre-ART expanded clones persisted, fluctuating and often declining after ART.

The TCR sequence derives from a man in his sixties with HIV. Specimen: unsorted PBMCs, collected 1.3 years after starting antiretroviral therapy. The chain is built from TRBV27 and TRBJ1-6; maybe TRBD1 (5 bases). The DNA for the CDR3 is TGTGCCAGCAGTTCATCAACAGGTCGTTCACCCCTCCACTTT. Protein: CASSSSTGRSPLHF.